The present TCR beta chain was sequenced within a study of spatial heterogeneity in lung cancer (dated by TCRdb to between 2018 and 2020). Looking at the study overall: More beta-chain than alpha-chain transcripts were consistently detected, likely reflecting higher beta-chain transcript abundance. The study quantitatively compared TCR alpha and beta repertoires across multiple tumor regions, matched nontumor lung and blood in non-small cell lung cancer. Both alpha and beta chains were TCR-sequenced in 200 to 250 tumor regions, 64 matched nontumor lung samples and around 54 PBMC samples obtained at surgery. Nonsynonymous mutation counts, determined by whole-exome sequencing of tumor tissue, were related to TCR repertoire features. In the raw uncorrected reads, each unique combination of TCR and UMI appeared more than ten times on average. What the authors observed across the whole study: Ubiquitous expanded tumor TCRs were found in blood more often at tumor resection than at routine follow-up. Additional single-cell paired TCR alpha and beta sequencing was considered necessary to confirm, at a functional level, the hypothesis that regional TCRs recognize regional mutations.

This clonotype was observed many times. No antigen is known for it. Base qualities were left out, and no much larger clone turns up one base away. Within a library made for alpha chains, this beta chain is off target, and its count is uninformative. Explained via the paper, the time point label denotes: sample taken at primary tumor resection. For TCR sequencing, whole RNA was extracted from tumor and nontumor lung tissue, or from cryopreserved PBMC samples, and no cell sorting was done. Donors were some 78 patients with early-stage, untreated non-small cell lung cancer from the lung TRACERx cohort. Only patients for whom sufficient RNA was available from at least two tumor regions were selected for TCR sequencing. In the germline V gene, CDR1 corresponds to SGHVS and CDR2 to FQNEAQ. The CDR3 runs 13 residues from the cysteine to the phenylalanine. CDR3 DNA only is kept here, 39 bases in frame from base 1. At the junction V is shortened by 3 bases and J by 2 bases, with 5 bases in between.

The library was generated by 5' RACE. The sequencing machine was a NextSeq 500. To allow correction of PCR and sequencing errors, the TCR library protocol tagged every TCR cDNA molecule with a unique molecular identifier. On the authors' methods: TCR identification, UMI-based error correction and CDR3 extraction were all carried out with Decombinator tools. Expanded TCRs were defined as those above a frequency of 2 per 1,000, corresponding to the top 1% of the tumor frequency distribution. Renyi diversity was calculated using the R vegan package after each repertoire was subsampled 100 times to 5,000 TCRs. CDR3 similarity networks were built from amino acid triplet string-kernel similarity, connecting CDR3s with pairwise similarity above 0.82. Using fastp at Q25 and MiXCR, TCRdb reprocessed the public reads and kept productive beta chains. Rows are unified per CDR3 protein, each entry keeping the most common DNA and genes. None of the V and J calls come from the authors' own analysis; TCRdb made them. In this sample the table shows roughly 7,000 distinct CDR3 sequences, more than 6% of which occur a single time. Roughly 80% of the sample rests with the top ten.

Recombination linked TRBV7-8 to TRBJ1-5; the D gene cannot be named for sure. The TCR sequence derives from a male donor with early-stage non-small cell lung cancer. The source was PBMCs, collected at surgery. The DNA reads TGTGCCAGCAGCTTTCAGCGCAATCAGCCCCAGCATTTT. This gives the protein CASSFQRNQPQHF.